Each of the 31 T cell receptor beta chains below was sequenced from the same sample in a study of cytomegalovirus exposure and HLA in healthy donors. It was with 60 Vbeta and 13 Jbeta primers that the PCR ran. TCRdb's copy holds only in-frame clones and misses some; the assay was immunoSEQ multiplex PCR. Here the sample spans about 180,000 clones, 85% being singletons. Sequencing was done on a sample of PBMCs. The receptors here all came from a boy between 2 and 10 years old in good health and CMV-seronegative.

The chain uses TRBV7-8 and TRBJ1-1; D gene uncertain. The CDR3 runs 12 residues. Germline values: CDR1 SGHVS, CDR2 FQNEAQ. V was trimmed by 9 bases and J by 2 bases, leaving 10 bases between them. CDR3 region: CASAETNTEAFF. CDR3 DNA sequence: TGTGCCAGTGCAGAGACTAACACTGAAGCTTTCTTT.

This rearrangement joins TRBV28 to TRBJ2-5, with a weak D call TRBD1 (5 bases). This CDR3 comprises 15 residues. The V end lost 2 bases, the J end lost 5 bases, and 15 bases lay between the germline ends. Germline CDR1 and CDR2: MDHEN and SYDVKM. The CDR3 protein is CASSLRGSLSETQYF. The CDR3 DNA reads TGTGCCAGCAGTTTAAGGGGCAGTCTTAGTGAGACCCAGTACTTC.

V is TRBV28 and J is TRBJ1-2; 7 nucleotides align to TRBD1. The germline CDR1 and CDR2 sequences are MDHEN and SYDVKM. The length of the CDR3 is 14 residues. J lost 3 bases, V lost 2 bases, and 3 bases had no gene match. CDR3 bases: TGTGCCAGCAGTTTACATGGACAGGACTATGGCTACACCTTC. This encodes CASSLHGQDYGYTF.

The DNA of the CDR3 is TGTGCCAGCAGCCAAGAGGGGGGGGAAACTGAAGCTTTCTTT. This gives the protein CASSQEGGETEAFF. The chain couples TRBV4-2 to TRBJ1-1; TRBD1 is a possible D gene (5 bases). CDR3 length: 14 residues. Germline lookup yields CDR1 LGHNA and CDR2 YNFKEQ. V gave up 0 bases and J gave up 5 bases, with 10 bases separating them.

The J gene is TRBJ1-1, the V gene TRBV10-1, with 8 bases identical to TRBD1. The CDR3 runs 15 residues. Losses at the gene ends were 0 bases for V and 4 bases for J; bases not matched to a gene: 4. The germline gives CDR1 WNHNN, CDR2 SYGVQD (reference sequence). CDR3 in amino acids: CASSESGTGGTEAFF. In DNA form, the CDR3 reads TGCGCCAGCAGTGAGTCGGGAACAGGGGGCACTGAAGCTTTCTTT.

This chain uses TRBV11-2 with TRBJ1-4; 10 nucleotides match TRBD1. This CDR3 has 14 amino acids. The junction had 3 bases not matched to a gene; V was cut back by 6 bases and J by 5 bases. CDR1 and CDR2 (germline): SGHAT, FQNNGV. CDR3 in DNA: TGTGCCAGCAGTTTGACAGGGGGCAATGAAAAACTGTTTTTT. It specifies CASSLTGGNEKLFF.

This sequence joins TRBV28 and TRBJ1-2, with D unresolved. The CDR3 totals 13 residues. Germline-derived CDR1 and CDR2 are MDHEN and SYDVKM. Trimming cost V 2 bases and J 1 base, with 5 bases left between them. The CDR3 DNA sequence: TGTGCCAGCAGTTTAATAGTTAACTATGGCTACACCTTC. Its protein product is CASSLIVNYGYTF.

This clone was seen only a few times. This rearrangement joins TRBV5-1 to TRBJ1-6; 7 bases fit TRBD1. This CDR3 region has 17 residues. V was pared by 0 bases and J by 9 bases, with 12 bases of the junction left unmatched. CDR1 and CDR2 from the germline V gene are SGHRS and YFSETQ. CDR3 loop: CASSLDRGELWVSPLHF. DNA for the CDR3: TGCGCCAGCAGCTTGGACAGGGGAGAGCTCTGGGTTTCACCCCTCCACTTT.

This chain uses TRBV5-1 with TRBJ2-2; weak D call: TRBD2 (5 bases). Trimming left V 4 bases short and J 0 bases short, with 13 bases between. Germline CDR1 SGHRS, CDR2 YFSETQ. This CDR3 is 16 amino acids long. The CDR3 sequence: CASSPGLSPNTGELFF. CDR3 nucleotide sequence: TGCGCCAGCAGCCCCGGACTGAGCCCGAACACCGGGGAGCTGTTTTTT.

A single count supports this clone. The J gene is TRBJ2-3, the V gene TRBV6-1; 16 bases are shared with TRBD2. Germline lookup yields CDR1 MNHNS and CDR2 SASEGT. The J segment lost 4 bases and the V segment lost 4 bases, leaving 5 bases of the junction unmatched. This CDR3 comprises 17 residues. For the CDR3, the DNA is TGTGCCAGCAGTGTGGGACTAGCGGGGGGGTTCGCAGATACGCAGTATTTT. Amino acids: CASSVGLAGGFADTQYF.

This chain connects TRBV2 to TRBJ2-7; 11 nucleotides agree with TRBD2. CDR1 is SNHLY and CDR2 is FYNNEI in the germline V gene. The CDR3 sequence is 13 residues long. V trimming: 4 bases; J trimming: 11 bases; junction bases outside the gene matches: 7. CDR3 DNA sequence: TGTGCCAGCAGTGGCGCTACTAGCGGGAGAGAGTACTTC. It translates to CASSGATSGREYF.

On this clone itself: Relative to the germline gene, one junction end is altered; a read error may explain this. The rearrangement uses TRBV2 and TRBJ2-7; TRBD2 matches at 8 bases. The CDR3 runs to 16 residues. Germline V gene data show CDR1 as SNHLY and CDR2 as FYNNEI. The CDR3 DNA is TGTGCCAGCAGAGAAGGTCCCGGGGGGGCCTCCTACGAGCAGTACTTC. Its translation: CASREGPGGASYEQYF.

This clone has only one observation. J is TRBJ2-5 and V is TRBV27; a possible D gene is TRBD2 (5 bases). The V end was cut by 4 bases, the J end by 3 bases, with 9 bases between. CDR1 MNHEY and CDR2 SMNVEV come from the germline V gene (reference sequence). There are 13 residues in the CDR3. The CDR3 nucleotides read TGTGCCAGCAGTTACGACGGGGAAGAGACCCAGTACTTC. Protein product: CASSYDGEETQYF.

There are a few counts of this clone. The chain recombines TRBV18 with TRBJ2-1; 12 positions agree with TRBD2. Looked up from germline, CDR1 is KGHSH and CDR2 is LQKENI. The CDR3 spans 16 residues. With 5 bases clipped from V and 8 bases from J, the junction kept 10 bases outside the gene matches. Here the CDR3 DNA reads TGTGCCAGCTCAGTTTTGGCTAGCGGGGGGGCCGATGAGCAGTTCTTC. Its translation: CASSVLASGGADEQFF.

The chain carries TRBV7-2 and TRBJ2-1, with 12 bases that match TRBD2. V trimming: 5 bases; J trimming: 2 bases; junction bases outside the gene matches: 4. The CDR3 is made up of 16 amino acids. Germline lookup yields CDR1 SGHTA and CDR2 FQGNSA. Written as DNA, the CDR3 is TGTGCCAGCAGCCCTAGCGGGGGGGCAACCTACAATGAGCAGTTCTTC. Residues: CASSPSGGATYNEQFF.

The chain combines TRBV21-1 with TRBJ1-1; the table's D call, TRBD1, was not checked against the DNA. TRBV21-1 is labeled a pseudogene. The CDR3 contains 16 residues. The CDR3 region has the DNA TGTGCCAGCAGCAAATGGGGGACAGGGATGGCCACTGAAGCTTTCTTT. This codes for CASSKWGTGMATEAFF.

The chain recombines TRBV28 with TRBJ2-1; 9 bases agree with TRBD2. CDR3 length: 17 residues. V lost 4 bases and J lost 5; bases outside the gene matches: 12. The V gene's germline CDR1 is MDHEN and CDR2 SYDVKM. Written as DNA, the CDR3 is TGTGCCAGCAGTTCCCGTCTTATTGCGGGAGGGGACAATGAGCAGTTCTTC. Encoded protein: CASSSRLIAGGDNEQFF.

The V and J genes are TRBV5-1 and TRBJ2-1; 12 bases fit TRBD1. The CDR3 runs 18 residues. Looked up from germline, CDR1 is SGHRS and CDR2 is YFSETQ. V was clipped by 4 bases and J by 0 bases; unmatched bases: 8. The CDR3 spells CASSPGTGGSSSYNEQFF. CDR3 coding DNA: TGCGCCAGCAGCCCGGGGACAGGGGGCTCCAGCTCCTACAATGAGCAGTTCTTC.

The chain has TRBV4-1 and TRBJ1-1, with 10 positions matching TRBD1. The V gene end was trimmed by 5 bases and the J gene end by 5 bases; junction bases not matched to a gene: 14. CDR1 and CDR2 from the germline V gene are MGHRA and YSYEKL. The CDR3 is made up of 17 amino acids. The CDR3 here is CASSTQLLRDRGTEAFF. CDR3 bases: TGCGCCAGCAGCACACAATTACTCAGGGACAGGGGAACTGAAGCTTTCTTT.

J is TRBJ1-1 and V is TRBV27; D remains unclear. The CDR3 sequence is 14 residues long. Germline CDR1 MNHEY, CDR2 SMNVEV (reference sequence). V lost 5 bases, J lost 3 bases, and 13 bases lay in between. The CDR3 sequence: CASSPHGQYTEAFF. The CDR3 coding sequence is TGTGCCAGCAGTCCCCATGGCCAGTACACTGAAGCTTTCTTT.

The chain uses TRBV5-1 and TRBJ1-2; a possible D gene is TRBD1 (6 bases). Looked up from germline, CDR1 is SGHRS and CDR2 is YFSETQ. The CDR3 runs to 15 residues. Between the trimmed V and J ends, which lost 5 bases and 7 bases, there was a span of 21 bases. In DNA form, the CDR3 reads TGCGCCAGCAGACCCCAGTGGGGGGGACAACTTGGCTACACCTTC. Protein sequence: CASRPQWGGQLGYTF. The whole variable domain, filled in from reference TRBV5-1 and TRBJ1-2, reads KAGVTQTPRYLIKTRGQQVTLSCSPISGHRSVSWYQQTPGQGLQFLFEYFSETQRNKGNFPGRFSGRQFSNSRSEMNVSTLELGDSALYLCASRPQWGGQLGYTFGSGTRLTVV.

The rearrangement uses TRBV2 and TRBJ1-6; tentatively, D is TRBD1 (5 bases). V gave up 2 bases and J gave up 10 bases, with 15 bases separating them. Looked up from germline, CDR1 is SNHLY and CDR2 is FYNNEI. CDR3 length: 15 amino acids. The CDR3, as DNA: TGTGCCAGCAGTGAACTGGGACTGGGACGGTCACCCCTCCACTTT. It yields the protein CASSELGLGRSPLHF.

This clone has a single count. The genes are TRBV19 and TRBJ2-7, with 10 bases fitting TRBD1. The CDR3 covers 17 residues. Looked up from germline, CDR1 is LNHDA and CDR2 is SQIVND (reference sequence). Germline trimming cut 6 bases from V and 3 bases from J; bases unmatched to any gene: 14. The CDR3 region is CASSAGTGVRFGYEQYF. The CDR3 DNA is TGTGCCAGTAGCGCCGGGACAGGGGTAAGGTTTGGCTACGAGCAGTACTTC.

The V and J genes are TRBV19 and TRBJ1-5; tentative D call: TRBD1 (5 bases). Germline CDR1 and CDR2: LNHDA and SQIVND (reference sequence). CDR3 length: 15 residues. Between the trimmed V and J ends, which lost 1 base and 0 bases, there was a span of 7 bases. This CDR3 is CASSIGQNSNQPQHF. In nucleotides, the CDR3 is TGTGCCAGTAGTATAGGACAGAATAGCAATCAGCCCCAGCATTTT.

The sample holds a few counts of this clone. The rearrangement links TRBV29-1 to TRBJ2-5; TRBD2 might be the D (7 bases). Trimming stripped 2 bases from V and 4 bases from J, with 11 bases between. This CDR3 has 13 amino acids. Germline CDR1 reads SQVTM; CDR2 reads ANQGSEA. CDR3 bases: TGCAGCGTTGAACGGGGGGCCGGAGAGACCCAGTACTTC. Translation gives CSVERGAGETQYF.

The CDR3 DNA reads TGTGCCAGTAGTATAGTCGCGCTACTACAGGGGGCGACGGACAATGAGCAGTTCTTC. Translation: CASSIVALLQGATDNEQFF. The chain has TRBV19 and TRBJ2-1; 9 bases line up with TRBD1. CDR3 size: 19 residues. The germline V gene encodes CDR1 LNHDA and CDR2 SQIVND (reference sequence). V lost 1 base and J lost 5; bases outside the gene matches: 15.

This sequence joins TRBV7-9 and TRBJ1-2, with D possibly being TRBD1 (5 bases). Trimming took 9 bases from V and 4 from J, leaving 15 bases between them. The CDR3 covers 13 residues. From germline, CDR1 is SEHNR and CDR2 FQNEAQ (reference sequence). In DNA form, the CDR3 reads TGTGCCAGTATCCGGGCGGGGACCTATGGCTACACCTTC. Translated: CASIRAGTYGYTF.

By sample fraction, this clone is medium-sized. The chain combines TRBV28 with TRBJ1-2; 8 bases map to TRBD1. Losses at the gene ends were 3 bases for V and 2 bases for J; bases not matched to a gene: 8. This CDR3 contains 16 residues. Per germline, CDR1 MDHEN and CDR2 SYDVKM. CDR3 in amino acids: CASSFPVTGDNYGYTF. The CDR3 bases are TGTGCCAGCAGTTTCCCCGTGACAGGGGACAACTATGGCTACACCTTC.

The rearrangement links TRBV28 to TRBJ1-2; D is unresolved. Germline V gene data show CDR1 as MDHEN and CDR2 as SYDVKM. V lost 7 bases and J 3 bases, leaving 12 bases between the germline ends. The CDR3 spans 13 residues. This chain's CDR3 is CASNMARHYGYTF. The CDR3 nucleotides are TGTGCCAGCAATATGGCGAGGCACTATGGCTACACCTTC.

The chain uses TRBV4-1 and TRBJ1-1; TRBD1 matches 9 bases. The germline CDR1 and CDR2 sequences are MGHRA and YSYEKL. J lost 1 base, V lost 0 bases, and 12 bases had no gene match. This CDR3 contains 19 residues. The CDR3 loop reads CASSQDYHLGTGKNTEAFF. The CDR3 DNA reads as TGCGCCAGCAGCCAAGATTATCACCTAGGGACAGGGAAGAACACTGAAGCTTTCTTT.

CDR3 region: CASSLTVTDTQYF. CDR3 bases: TGCGCCAGCAGCTTGACAGTAACAGATACGCAGTATTTT. The chain couples TRBV5-1 to TRBJ2-3; D unclear. Germline V gene sequence: CDR1 SGHRS, CDR2 YFSETQ. The CDR3 spans 13 residues. The ends were cut back, 1 base at V and 3 bases at J, with 6 bases in the middle.